This entry lists 10 T cell receptor beta chains sequenced from one sample in a study of cytotoxic CD8 clonotypes in ibrutinib-treated CLL. Data came from immunoSEQ multiplex PCR; TCRdb stores just in-frame clones and leaves some out. The sample carries around 330,000 clones, 67% recorded once. The sample here was PBMCs, taken after 36 months of ibrutinib treatment. The receptors shown here come from a human donor with chronic lymphocytic leukemia.

In this sample, this clone turned up a few times. V usage is TRBV5-6 and J usage is TRBJ2-5, with 12 bases fitting TRBD2. The CDR3 is made up of 16 amino acids. From germline, CDR1 is SGHDT and CDR2 YYEEEE. J lost 3 bases, V lost 2 bases, and 5 bases had no gene match. The DNA for the CDR3 is TGTGCCAGCAGCTTTGCTCGGACTAGCGGGGAAGAGACCCAGTACTTC. Translating it yields CASSFARTSGEETQYF.

In this sample, this clone turned up once. V usage is TRBV7-9 and J usage is TRBJ2-7; tentative D call: TRBD1 (6 bases). The CDR3 loop spans 13 amino acids. V gave up 5 bases and J gave up 3 bases, with 11 bases separating them. CDR1 is SEHNR, CDR2 FQNEAQ, per germline (reference sequence). In DNA, the CDR3 is TGTGCCAGCAGCCAGGGGCCAGGCTACGAGCAGTACTTC. Its protein product is CASSQGPGYEQYF.

V is TRBV7-9 and J is TRBJ1-1; unclear D gene. This CDR3 region has 15 residues. V gave up 5 bases and J gave up 5 bases, with 18 bases separating them. The germline V gene encodes CDR1 SEHNR and CDR2 FQNEAQ (reference sequence). The CDR3 DNA sequence: TGTGCCAGCAGCCCGTCGTCGGCGGCGAGGACTGAAGCTTTCTTT. As protein: CASSPSSAARTEAFF. The variable domain in full, with the rest retrieved from reference TRBV7-9 and TRBJ1-1, is DTGVSQNPRHKITKRGQNVTFRCDPISEHNRLYWYRQTLGQGPEFLTYFQNEAQLEKSRLLSDRFSAERPKGSFSTLEIQRTEQGDSAMYLCASSPSSAARTEAFFGQGTRLTVV.

This clone has only a few counts. This chain uses TRBV7-2 with TRBJ2-7; D is uncertain. Germline lookup yields CDR1 SGHTA and CDR2 FQGNSA. CDR3 size: 12 residues. V lost 5 bases, J lost 6 bases, and 11 bases lay in between. The CDR3 loop is CASSPGLSEQYF. The CDR3 DNA reads as TGTGCCAGCAGCCCTGGCCTCTCCGAGCAGTACTTC.

The chain links TRBV5-1 to TRBJ2-7; TRBD1 agrees at 8 bases. The germline V gene encodes CDR1 SGHRS and CDR2 YFSETQ. The CDR3 spans 15 residues. After removal of 0 bases from V and 5 bases from J, the junction contained 7 bases not matched to a gene. In DNA, the CDR3 is TGCGCCAGCAGCTTGGTGGCAGGGGGCTTTGACGAGCAGTACTTC. Protein: CASSLVAGGFDEQYF.

V is TRBV10-1 and J is TRBJ2-1; D unclear. Looked up from germline, CDR1 is WNHNN and CDR2 is SYGVQD (reference sequence). This CDR3 has 13 residues. V dropped 3 bases and J dropped 6 bases, with 9 bases sitting between them. The CDR3 protein is CASSERLSNEQFF. The CDR3 DNA sequence: TGCGCCAGCAGTGAACGGTTATCCAATGAGCAGTTCTTC.

The V and J genes are TRBV10-1 and TRBJ1-1; D not certain. Germline V gene data show CDR1 as WNHNN and CDR2 as SYGVQD (reference sequence). The CDR3 is 12 amino acids. Trimming stripped 5 bases from V and 3 bases from J, with 7 bases between. The CDR3 reads CASSRTHTEAFF. The CDR3 DNA reads TGCGCCAGCAGTCGGACCCACACTGAAGCTTTCTTT.

The CDR3 reads CASSKDGYSNQPQHF. The CDR3 coding sequence is TGTGCCAGCAGTAAGGACGGGTATAGCAATCAGCCCCAGCATTTT. The chain links TRBV6-1 to TRBJ1-5; D is uncertain. Trimming stripped 5 bases from V and 0 bases from J, with 11 bases between. CDR1 and CDR2 (germline): MNHNS, SASEGT. The CDR3 has 15 amino acids.

The CDR3 region is CASRPRRHEQYF. The CDR3 DNA reads TGTGCCAGCAGGCCAAGGAGACACGAGCAGTACTTC. The rearrangement joins TRBV28 to TRBJ2-7; no clear D. CDR1 MDHEN and CDR2 SYDVKM come from the germline V gene. The CDR3 consists of 12 residues. The V gene lost 6 bases and the J gene lost 5 bases, with 11 bases spanning the gap.

This rearrangement joins TRBV4-3 to TRBJ2-1, with D tentatively TRBD1 (6 bases). Germline V gene data show CDR1 as LGHNA and CDR2 as YSLEER. The CDR3 is 17 amino acids. Trimming took off 0 bases at V and 5 bases at J, with 17 bases between the two ends. DNA of the CDR3: TGCGCCAGCAGCCAAGAAATTCACAGGGTGGCCCACAATGAGCAGTTCTTC. It is translated as CASSQEIHRVAHNEQFF.